The 20 T cell receptor beta chains below were found in one sample sequenced in a study of tumor-infiltrating lymphocytes in primary liver carcinoma. Out of unsorted whole blood came the blood RNA, and germline DNA was extracted as well. Synthesis of TCR beta cDNA was carried out from 500 ng total RNA with a constant-region primer. Employing slightly modified ARM-PCR, three nested multiplex PCR rounds were run, and these gave rise to the TCR beta libraries. The opening two PCR rounds, about 11 cycles each, paired TRBV1-TRBV30 forward primers with a C-beta reverse primer. From the multiplex PCR reads, TCRdb called clonotypes with MiXCR, one entry per CDR3 protein. The table lists 250,000 to 400,000 distinct CDR3 sequences, 60% to 80% of them singletons. Sequenced material: peripheral blood. These receptors came from a middle-aged man with primary liver carcinoma and hepatitis B virus infection.

This rearrangement joins TRBV6-5 to TRBJ2-2; 7 bases are a match to TRBD1. The V gene end was trimmed by 1 base and the J gene end by 6 bases; junction bases not matched to a gene: 8. The CDR3 is made up of 16 amino acids. From germline, CDR1 is MNHEY and CDR2 SVGAGI. CDR3 DNA: TGTGCCAGCAGTTACTTCCTGACGCAGGGGGCCGGGGAGCTGTTTTTT. Translation gives CASSYFLTQGAGELFF.

V gene TRBV5-4 combines with J gene TRBJ1-6; tentatively, D is TRBD1 (5 bases). V lost 1 base and J 10 bases, leaving 15 bases between the germline ends. Germline V lookup: CDR1 SGHNT, CDR2 YYREEE (reference sequence). This CDR3 has 15 residues. Written as DNA, the CDR3 is TGTGCCAGCAGCTTGAATCAGGGAATAGGATCACCCCTCCACTTT. This sequence encodes CASSLNQGIGSPLHF.

In regard to this clonotype: Possible read error: a much larger clone is one base away. V gene TRBV12-5 combines with J gene TRBJ2-3, with D uncertain. The germline gives CDR1 LGHNT, CDR2 FRNRAP. Deletions cut 7 bases from V and 2 bases from J, with 19 bases between. The CDR3 spans 16 residues. CDR3 sequence (DNA): TGTGCTAGTGATTTTGGAGTCTCATGGGACACAGATACGCAGTATTTT. The encoded protein is CASDFGVSWDTDTQYF.

A remark on this clonotype: Given a much more abundant clone one base away, this may be a read error. V gene TRBV4-1 combines with J gene TRBJ1-3, with D unresolved. This CDR3 has 14 amino acids. CDR1 and CDR2 from the germline V gene are MGHRA and YSYEKL. The CDR3 region is CASSQETLANTVYF. Here the CDR3 DNA reads TGCGCCAGCAGCCAAGAAACCTTGGCGAACACCGTATATTTT.

There are many counts of this clonotype. The rearrangement joins TRBV6-1 to TRBJ2-1, with unresolved D. V lost 4 bases, J lost 6 bases, and 7 bases lay in between. The CDR3 spans 12 residues. CDR1 and CDR2 from the germline V gene are MNHNS and SASEGT. CDR3 nucleotides: TGTGCCAGCAGTGTCGGTCCCAATGAGCAGTTCTTC. The encoded protein is CASSVGPNEQFF.

The rearrangement uses TRBV28 and TRBJ1-2, with D possibly being TRBD1 (6 bases). V was pared by 5 bases and J by 6 bases, with 16 bases between. Germline V gene sequence: CDR1 MDHEN, CDR2 SYDVKM. This CDR3 has 14 amino acids. Here the CDR3 DNA reads TGTGCCAGCAGTGACGGGACAAGCTTTAATGGCTACACCTTC. Translated: CASSDGTSFNGYTF.

CDR3 region: CASNVYGAGANVLTF. CDR3 DNA sequence: TGTGCCAGCAATGTTTACGGGGCTGGGGCCAACGTCCTGACTTTC. The rearrangement joins TRBV28 to TRBJ2-6; TRBD2 might be the D (5 bases). Germline V gene lookup returns CDR1 MDHEN and CDR2 SYDVKM. There are 15 residues in the CDR3. V lost 7 bases, J lost 2 bases, and 12 bases lay in between.

This clonotype was seen many times. The J gene is TRBJ2-1, the V gene TRBV7-9, with 8 bases that match TRBD2. This CDR3 is 15 amino acids long. Germline values: CDR1 SEHNR, CDR2 FQNEAQ (reference sequence). Trimming at V came to 8 bases and at J to 0 bases, leaving 6 bases not matched to a gene. The CDR3 sequence: CASSLSGSSYNEQFF. The CDR3 DNA reads as TGTGCCAGCTCGTTGAGCGGGAGCTCCTACAATGAGCAGTTCTTC.

As regards this clonotype: One end of the junction fails to match germline, which may point to a read error. The rearrangement uses TRBV6-6 and TRBJ1-5, with unresolved D. This CDR3 has 14 amino acids. Germline lookup yields CDR1 MNHNY and CDR2 SVGAGI (reference sequence). CDR3 nucleotides: TGCGCCAGCAGTTCCACTACAGCTAATCAGCCCAAGCATTTT. Encoded protein: CASSSTTANQPKHF.

The chain employs TRBV7-9 and TRBJ2-1; tentatively, D is TRBD1 or TRBD2 (5 bases each). The CDR3 length is 16 residues. Germline CDR1 SEHNR, CDR2 FQNEAQ (reference sequence). Trimming took 7 bases from V and 8 from J, leaving 24 bases between them. CDR3 amino acids: CASTSLRPGRQDEQFF. The CDR3 region has the DNA TGTGCCAGCACATCCTTGAGACCGGGACGACAAGATGAGCAGTTCTTC.

This clonotype was counted a few times. The chain links TRBV28 to TRBJ1-2; D is perhaps TRBD1 (5 bases). This CDR3 contains 15 residues. The V gene's germline CDR1 is MDHEN and CDR2 SYDVKM. Trimming took off 2 bases at V and 0 bases at J, with 10 bases between the two ends. The CDR3 DNA follows: TGTGCCAGCAGTTTACGGTGGGACGCTAACTATGGCTACACCTTC. This gives the protein CASSLRWDANYGYTF.

Turning to this clonotype: A much larger clone lies one base from this, so it may be a read error. CDR3 sequence: CASSRGQGASEQYF. DNA for the CDR3: TGTGCCAGCAGCCGGGGACAGGGAGCCTCCGAGCAGTACTTC. J is TRBJ2-7 and V is TRBV7-9; 9 bases agree with TRBD1. CDR1 is SEHNR, CDR2 FQNEAQ, per germline (reference sequence). CDR3 length: 14 amino acids. V dropped 5 bases and J dropped 6; count of bases not matched to a gene: 8.

Comment on this clonotype: A much larger clone lies a single base off, so this may be a read error. The CDR3 DNA follows: TGTGCCAGCAGCCGGGGGGTCAACGTCCTGACTTTC. It translates to CASSRGVNVLTF. The gene calls are TRBV4-2 and TRBJ2-6; maybe TRBD2 (6 bases). The CDR3 extends over 12 amino acids. Germline-derived CDR1 and CDR2 are LGHNA and YNFKEQ.

This clonotype was picked up a small number of times. The rearrangement links TRBV5-1 to TRBJ2-3; TRBD2 might be the D (6 bases). CDR3 length equals 14 residues. In germline, CDR1 is SGHRS, CDR2 YFSETQ. V was pared by 4 bases and J by 0 bases, with 9 bases between. This CDR3 reads CASSPGESTDTQYF. The CDR3 DNA follows: TGCGCCAGCAGCCCGGGAGAGAGCACAGATACGCAGTATTTT.

This clonotype was recorded only once. Because the CDR3 is missing its conserved closing phenylalanine or tryptophan, this is likely a read error. Because the CDR3's place on the DNA is in doubt, the DNA is left out and the CDR3 is given as listed by TCRdb. CDR3 region: CASSLNSGRSQGTQYL. This chain joins TRBV11-2 and TRBJ2-5; the D call of TRBD2 is as the table states it, not checked on the DNA. The CDR3 length is 16 residues, termini included. Germline CDR1 is SGHAT and CDR2 is FQNNGV.

This clonotype came up once. This CDR3 is missing its conserved last phenylalanine or tryptophan, likely due to a read error. V is TRBV6-6 and J is TRBJ2-2, with D possibly TRBD2 on 7 matching bases. The CDR3 length is 15 residues. Germline V lookup: CDR1 MNHNY, CDR2 SVGAGI (reference sequence). V was clipped by 8 bases and J by 5 bases, with 18 bases between them. CDR3: CASAIKGGGTGELFS. The CDR3 DNA is TGTGCCAGCGCAATTAAAGGGGGGGGGACCGGGGAGCTGTTTTCT.

This clonotype was observed many times. J is TRBJ2-1 and V is TRBV6-5, with D maybe TRBD2 (7 bases). In germline, CDR1 is MNHEY, CDR2 SVGAGI. V was pared by 7 bases and J by 7 bases, with 8 bases between. This CDR3 region has 11 residues. The DNA of the CDR3 is TGTGCCAGCAAGGGGGGGAATGAGCAGTTCTTC. This translates into CASKGGNEQFF.

This clonotype was counted ten times or more. This rearrangement joins TRBV4-3 to TRBJ2-7; 8 bases fit TRBD1. Germline CDR1 is LGHNA and CDR2 is YSLEER. The ends lost 4 bases at V and 1 base at J; junction bases unmatched: 12. There are 17 residues in the CDR3. The CDR3 spells CASSLSLPGQDSYEQYF. The CDR3 nucleotides read TGCGCCAGCAGCCTTTCACTCCCGGGACAGGATTCCTACGAGCAGTACTTC.

J is TRBJ2-4 and V is TRBV18; 9 nucleotides align to TRBD1. Germline V CDR1 and CDR2: KGHSH, LQKENI. J was trimmed by 8 bases and V by 3 bases; bases with no gene match: 14. This CDR3 comprises 17 residues. The CDR3 loop reads CASSPGAGTGSNYIQYF. The DNA of the CDR3 is TGTGCCAGCTCACCTGGGGCCGGGACAGGGTCGAATTACATTCAGTACTTC.

To note about this clonotype: The conserved closing phenylalanine or tryptophan is absent in this CDR3, likely reflecting a read error. The chain joins TRBV30 to TRBJ2-1; TRBD2 agrees at 7 bases. V dropped 0 bases and J dropped 1; count of bases not matched to a gene: 3. The CDR3 sequence is 15 residues long. Germline V gene sequence: CDR1 GTSNPN, CDR2 SVGIG (reference sequence). CDR3 sequence: CAWSVRGLSYNEQFL. In nucleotides, the CDR3 is TGTGCCTGGAGTGTACGGGGACTATCCTACAATGAGCAGTTCTTG.